One and the same sample provided the 25 T cell receptor beta chains below, sequenced in a study of blood T cell repertoires in COVID-19. The repertoire was sequenced with immunoSEQ multiplex PCR; TCRdb's copy has only in-frame clones and lacks some. The sample consists of 250,000 to 300,000 clones, 70% to 90% of them appearing once. Material for sequencing was peripheral blood. The receptor source for this set is a woman aged 70 to 79 with acute or convalescent COVID-19.

The chain couples TRBV5-8 to TRBJ2-1; a possible D gene is TRBD2 (7 bases). Germline V CDR1 and CDR2: SGHTS, YDEGEE. The CDR3 is 15 residues long. V was shortened by 3 bases and J by 10 bases, with 20 bases between the two germline ends. As DNA, the CDR3 is TGTGCCAGCAGCTACACCTGGGGAGGGGGAGGAGAGCAGTTCTTC. It is translated as CASSYTWGGGGEQFF.

The chain links TRBV7-9 to TRBJ1-2, with D possibly matching TRBD1 (5 bases). V lost 3 bases to trimming and J lost 10 bases, with 18 bases between them. The CDR3 has 14 amino acids. Germline values: CDR1 SEHNR, CDR2 FQNEAQ (reference sequence). Here the CDR3 reads CASSFNFGQGYYTF. The DNA for the CDR3 is TGTGCCAGCAGCTTTAACTTTGGTCAGGGTTACTACACCTTC.

CDR3 protein: CASRGGGSTEAFF. As DNA, the CDR3 is TGTGCCAGCCGGGGGGGAGGGAGCACTGAAGCTTTCTTT. This rearrangement joins TRBV27 to TRBJ1-1; the D gene is possibly TRBD1 (5 bases). V was trimmed by 8 bases and J by 4 bases, leaving 14 bases between them. CDR3 size: 13 residues. CDR1 and CDR2 from the germline V gene are MNHEY and SMNVEV (reference sequence).

This clone appeared a few times. At one end, the junction sequence differs from germline, possibly due to a read error. J is TRBJ1-1 and V is TRBV6-5; 9 bases line up with TRBD1. CDR3 length: 12 amino acids. Germline V gene lookup returns CDR1 MNHEY and CDR2 SVGAGI. The CDR3 DNA reads TGTGCCAGCAGTTATCGGAGCCGGGACAGGGTTTTT. Its translation: CASSYRSRDRVF.

This chain joins TRBV15 and TRBJ1-2; 8 bases map to TRBD1. The CDR3 contains 15 residues. V lost 1 base to trimming and J lost 6 bases; unmatched junction nucleotides: 7. Germline assignment: CDR1 LNHNV and CDR2 YYDKDF (reference sequence). The CDR3 loop is CATSRVPGTGDGYTF. CDR3 DNA sequence: TGTGCCACCAGCAGAGTACCCGGGACAGGCGATGGCTACACCTTC.

This clone has just one count. The chain combines TRBV27 with TRBJ2-5; maybe TRBD2 (7 bases). The CDR3 covers 15 residues. V was cut by 6 bases and J by 2 bases, with 16 bases left in between. CDR1 is MNHEY and CDR2 is SMNVEV in the germline V gene (reference sequence). CDR3 sequence reads: CASSRSRGAQETQYF. The CDR3 DNA is TGTGCCAGCAGCAGAAGTCGGGGGGCACAAGAGACCCAGTACTTC.

The genes are TRBV25-1 and TRBJ1-1, with a tentative D call TRBD1 (5 bases). V lost 6 bases and J 5 bases, leaving 16 bases between the germline ends. CDR1 is MGHDK and CDR2 is SYGVNS in the germline V gene. CDR3 length equals 14 residues. The CDR3 loop reads CASRETGMGTEAFF. The CDR3 nucleotides read TGTGCCAGCAGGGAAACAGGTATGGGAACTGAAGCTTTCTTT.

There are a few counts of this clone. This chain joins TRBV19 and TRBJ1-5; the D gene is possibly TRBD1 (6 bases). V lost 4 bases to trimming and J lost 7 bases, with 17 bases between them. Germline CDR1 LNHDA, CDR2 SQIVND (reference sequence). The CDR3 is 15 amino acids. CDR3 nucleotide sequence: TGTGCCAGTAGTACCTCGGGGGGCGGCGGCCAGCCCCAGCATTTT. It codes for CASSTSGGGGQPQHF.

This chain joins TRBV4-2 and TRBJ1-4, with TRBD1 matching over 8 bases. This CDR3 comprises 16 residues. In germline, CDR1 is LGHNA, CDR2 YNFKEQ. After removal of 4 bases from V and 8 bases from J, the junction contained 12 bases not matched to a gene. The chain's CDR3 is CASSRGMDRDNEKLFF. The CDR3 bases are TGTGCCAGCAGCCGAGGAATGGACAGGGACAACGAAAAACTGTTTTTT.

With regard to this clone: This sample also contains other DNA sequences that code for the same CDR3. This chain links TRBV20-1 with TRBJ1-1; D is ambiguous. There are 11 residues in the CDR3. V lost 1 base to trimming and J lost 2 bases, with 2 bases between them. Germline CDR1 reads DFQATT; CDR2 reads SNEGSKA (reference sequence). CDR3: CSARVNTEAFF. The CDR3 nucleotides are TGCAGTGCTAGAGTAAACACTGAAGCTTTCTTT.

J is TRBJ1-2 and V is TRBV6-2 or TRBV6-3; D not certain. The CDR3 spans 14 residues. The germline V gene encodes CDR1 MNHEY and CDR2 SVGEGT. Trimming took off 4 bases at V and 6 bases at J, with 15 bases between the two ends. DNA for the CDR3: TGTGCCAGCAGTTTCTCATCGGGGTGGAATGGCTACACCTTC. It yields the protein CASSFSSGWNGYTF.

V and J are TRBV19 and TRBJ2-3, with 10 bases matching TRBD2. The CDR3 runs to 16 residues. CDR1 is LNHDA and CDR2 is SQIVND in the germline V gene (reference sequence). Trimming took 4 bases from V and 4 from J; bases not matched to a gene: 8. The CDR3 DNA sequence: TGTGCCAGTAGTACCATAGCGGGGGGAGCGTCAGATACGCAGTATTTT. This gives the protein CASSTIAGGASDTQYF.

The rearrangement uses TRBV19 and TRBJ1-3; D ambiguous. V lost 5 bases to trimming and J lost 4 bases, with 12 bases between them. Germline-derived CDR1 and CDR2 are LNHDA and SQIVND (reference sequence). The CDR3 loop spans 14 amino acids. CDR3 DNA: TGTGCCAGTAGTTGGTCCTTAACAGGAAACACCATATATTTT. Encoded protein: CASSWSLTGNTIYF.

CDR3 loop: CASSSQGGPGELFF. The CDR3 nucleotides read TGTGCCAGCAGCTCCCAGGGGGGACCCGGGGAGCTGTTTTTT. The chain combines TRBV7-3 with TRBJ2-2; tentatively, D is TRBD1 (7 bases). V was cut by 4 bases and J by 6 bases, with 12 bases left in between. In germline, CDR1 is SGHTA, CDR2 FQGTGA. The CDR3 totals 14 residues.

The V and J genes are TRBV11-2 and TRBJ2-1; 8 nucleotides line up with TRBD2. The CDR3 extends over 15 amino acids. The ends lost 2 bases at V and 5 bases at J; junction bases unmatched: 5. CDR1 SGHAT and CDR2 FQNNGV come from the germline V gene. This chain's CDR3 is CASSLTGGPHNEQFF. CDR3 nucleotide sequence: TGTGCCAGCAGCTTAACGGGGGGGCCCCACAATGAGCAGTTCTTC.

The J gene is TRBJ2-1, the V gene TRBV15, with 7 bases matching TRBD2. Germline V lookup: CDR1 LNHNV, CDR2 YYDKDF (reference sequence). V was clipped by 4 bases and J by 0 bases; unmatched bases: 6. CDR3 length: 16 residues. The CDR3 protein is CATSKKAGTSYNEQFF. In nucleotides, the CDR3 is TGTGCCACCAGCAAAAAAGCGGGGACCTCCTACAATGAGCAGTTCTTC. The whole variable domain, filled in from reference TRBV15 and TRBJ2-1, reads DAMVIQNPRYQVTQFGKPVTLSCSQTLNHNVMYWYQQKSSQAPKLLFHYYDKDFNNEADTPDNFQSRRPNTSFCFLDIRSPGLGDTAMYLCATSKKAGTSYNEQFFGPGTRLTVL.

V usage is TRBV6-6 and J usage is TRBJ2-7, with D perhaps matching TRBD2 (5 bases). Germline V gives CDR1 MNHNY, CDR2 SVGAGI (reference sequence). V was pared by 5 bases and J by 4 bases, with 21 bases between. The CDR3 is 16 amino acids. This chain's CDR3 is CASSRPTRGVFYEQYF. The CDR3 DNA reads as TGTGCCAGCAGTCGACCGACTCGGGGTGTCTTTTACGAGCAGTACTTC.

Comment on this clone: The germline gene is not matched at one end of the junction; a read error may be the cause. The V gene is TRBV16, the J gene TRBJ2-5, with D tentatively TRBD1 (6 bases). CDR3 length: 15 amino acids. Germline V gene sequence: CDR1 KGHSY, CDR2 FQNENV. The CDR3 here is CASSQAGGPQETQYF. CDR3 nucleotides: TGTGCTAGCAGCCAAGCTGGGGGCCCCCAAGAGACCCAGTACTTC.

The J gene is TRBJ2-7, the V gene TRBV6-5; a possible D gene is TRBD1 (5 bases). Trimming took off 6 bases at V and 0 bases at J, with 15 bases between the two ends. CDR1 is MNHEY and CDR2 is SVGAGI in the germline V gene. The CDR3 spans 15 residues. The CDR3 DNA reads TGTGCCAGCAGCCCATACCAGGACAACTCCTACGAGCAGTACTTC. Translated, it gives CASSPYQDNSYEQYF.

This clone was detected once. The rearrangement joins TRBV29-1 to TRBJ1-1; 7 nucleotides agree with TRBD1. The germline V gene encodes CDR1 SQVTM and CDR2 ANQGSEA. V gave up 4 bases and J gave up 2 bases; unmatched junction bases: 7. This CDR3 region has 14 residues. The CDR3 DNA is TGCAGCGTTGCCCGGACAGGCTCCAACACTGAAGCTTTCTTT. Its translation: CSVARTGSNTEAFF.

The chain has TRBV2 and TRBJ2-5; 7 nucleotides match TRBD2. The CDR3 length is 16 residues. Trimming cost V 1 base and J 2 bases; bases outside gene matches: 7. Germline lookup yields CDR1 SNHLY and CDR2 FYNNEI. The CDR3 protein is CASSEGLAVPQETQYF. The CDR3 DNA follows: TGTGCCAGCAGTGAAGGCCTAGCGGTCCCTCAAGAGACCCAGTACTTC.

This clone appeared a single time. V is TRBV7-9 and J is TRBJ1-6, with a tentative D call TRBD1 (5 bases). The germline CDR1 and CDR2 sequences are SEHNR and FQNEAQ (reference sequence). Trimming removed 3 bases at V and 5 bases at J, with 11 bases between. The CDR3 is 15 residues long. This CDR3 is CASSFGGANNSPLHF. Here the CDR3 DNA reads TGTGCCAGCAGCTTCGGCGGGGCTAATAATTCACCCCTCCACTTT.

The chain carries TRBV3-1 (or the pseudogene TRBV3-2) and TRBJ1-2; D is ambiguous. Trimming removed 0 bases at V and 4 bases at J, with 9 bases between. The CDR3 extends over 14 amino acids. CDR1 and CDR2 from the germline V gene are LGHDT and YNNKEL (reference sequence). Written as DNA, the CDR3 is TGTGCCAGCAGCCAAGATAACGGTGGCTATGGCTACACCTTC. Its protein is CASSQDNGGYGYTF.

The genes are TRBV6-1 and TRBJ2-7; 7 nucleotides line up with TRBD2. The CDR3 is made up of 15 amino acids. CDR1 is MNHNS, CDR2 SASEGT, per germline. V was pared by 2 bases and J by 12 bases, with 16 bases of the junction left unmatched. DNA of the CDR3: TGTGCCAGCAGTGAATCGGCCCGCCCCTATGGGGGGGTGTACTTC. Translation: CASSESARPYGGVYF.

The gene calls are TRBV6-5 and TRBJ2-1; no clear D. The germline V gene has CDR1 MNHEY and CDR2 SVGAGI. The V gene lost 5 bases and the J gene lost 8 bases, with 16 bases spanning the gap. The CDR3 spans 14 residues. The CDR3 spells CASSPRVRFDEQFF. CDR3 sequence (DNA): TGTGCCAGCAGTCCAAGAGTCCGCTTCGATGAGCAGTTCTTC.